The 8 T cell receptor beta chains below were found in one sample sequenced in a study of control samples from healthy donors and cancer patients. Produced via immunoSEQ multiplex PCR; TCRdb's table is partial and in-frame only. The repertoire consists of more than 75,000 clones, with 75% to 85% occurring once and the leading ten covering about 10%. Sequencing used blood. Every receptor here comes from a woman aged 25 to 39 in good health.

This clone was picked up a small number of times. This chain links TRBV5-6 with TRBJ1-3; weak D call: TRBD1 (6 bases). Germline CDR1 and CDR2: SGHDT and YYEEEE. This CDR3 comprises 15 residues. V lost 4 bases to trimming and J lost 3 bases, with 14 bases between them. The CDR3 protein is CASSLPDRFGNTIYF. The CDR3 DNA reads as TGTGCCAGCAGCCTACCGGACAGATTTGGAAACACCATATATTTT.

This clone was counted only a few times. This sequence joins TRBV25-1 and TRBJ1-6; 9 bases match TRBD1. The CDR3 spans 13 residues. Germline CDR1 MGHDK, CDR2 SYGVNS. V dropped 4 bases and J dropped 10; count of bases not matched to a gene: 2. The CDR3 here is CASSGTGESPLHF. The CDR3 DNA follows: TGTGCCAGCAGTGGGACAGGGGAATCACCCCTCCACTTT. The complete variable domain, with remaining parts taken from reference TRBV25-1 and TRBJ1-6, reads EADIYQTPRYLVIGTGKKITLECSQTMGHDKMYWYQQDPGMELHLIHYSYGVNSTEKGDLSSESTVSRIRTEHFPLTLESARPSHTSQYLCASSGTGESPLHFGNGTRLTVT.

The CDR3 here is CASSLRARLSDTQYF. CDR3 DNA: TGTGCCAGCAGCTTAAGGGCCCGACTTTCAGATACGCAGTATTTT. The J gene is TRBJ2-3, the V gene TRBV11-2, with D unresolved. Germline CDR1 and CDR2: SGHAT and FQNNGV. CDR3 length: 15 residues. V lost 2 bases, J lost 4 bases, and 13 bases lay in between.

The chain's CDR3 is CATQGSGANVLTF. CDR3 sequence (DNA): TGTGCCACCCAGGGGTCTGGGGCCAACGTCCTGACTTTC. The chain has TRBV5-6 and TRBJ2-6, with a tentative D call TRBD1 (6 bases). CDR1 SGHDT and CDR2 YYEEEE come from the germline V gene. CDR3 length: 13 amino acids. Trimming left V 9 bases short and J 1 base short, with 8 bases between.

V usage is TRBV6-5 and J usage is TRBJ2-7; D is perhaps TRBD2 (6 bases). Trimming took off 0 bases at V and 2 bases at J, with 11 bases between the two ends. The CDR3 covers 15 residues. Germline V gene sequence: CDR1 MNHEY, CDR2 SVGAGI. The DNA of the CDR3 is TGTGCCAGCAGTTACTCGAGGAGGGTGACCTACGAGCAGTACTTC. Protein sequence: CASSYSRRVTYEQYF.

The V gene is TRBV10-3, the J gene TRBJ2-1, with 8 bases lining up with TRBD1. This CDR3 has 15 amino acids. CDR1 and CDR2 from the germline V gene are ENHRY and SYGVKD. The ends lost 6 bases at V and 0 bases at J; junction bases unmatched: 4. The CDR3 region has the DNA TGTGCCATCAGATGGACAGGGAGCTCCTACAATGAGCAGTTCTTC. Its protein is CAIRWTGSSYNEQFF.

The CDR3 sequence: CASSPQTLYGYTF. The CDR3 DNA is TGTGCCAGTAGTCCCCAGACGCTCTATGGCTACACCTTC. The J gene is TRBJ1-2, the V gene TRBV19; D is ambiguous. CDR3 length: 13 amino acids. From germline, CDR1 is LNHDA and CDR2 SQIVND (reference sequence). Trimming pared 5 bases from V and 4 bases from J, leaving 11 bases between.

A few counts support this clone. The chain recombines TRBV7-9 with TRBJ1-1, with TRBD1 matching 8 bases. The CDR3 is 16 residues long. V lost 5 bases, J lost 6 bases, and 14 bases stayed unmatched. Germline V lookup: CDR1 SEHNR, CDR2 FQNEAQ (reference sequence). DNA of the CDR3: TGTGCCAGCAGCCCTCTGACAGGGGTGCGTGAAGCTGAAGCTTTCTTT. It encodes CASSPLTGVREAEAFF.